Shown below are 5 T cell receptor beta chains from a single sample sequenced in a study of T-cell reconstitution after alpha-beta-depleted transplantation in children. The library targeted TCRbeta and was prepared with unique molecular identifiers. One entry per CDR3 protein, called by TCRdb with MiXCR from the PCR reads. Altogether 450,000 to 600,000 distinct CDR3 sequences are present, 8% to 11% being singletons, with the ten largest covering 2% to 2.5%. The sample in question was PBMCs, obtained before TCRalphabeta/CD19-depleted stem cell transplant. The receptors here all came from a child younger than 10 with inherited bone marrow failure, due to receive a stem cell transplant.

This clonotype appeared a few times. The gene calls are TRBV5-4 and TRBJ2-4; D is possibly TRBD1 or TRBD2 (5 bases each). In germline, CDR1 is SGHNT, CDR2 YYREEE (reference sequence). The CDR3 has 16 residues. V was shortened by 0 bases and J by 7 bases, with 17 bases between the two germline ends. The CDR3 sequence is CASSLGNPGPGNIQYF. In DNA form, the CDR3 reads TGTGCCAGCAGCTTGGGGAACCCGGGACCCGGGAACATTCAGTACTTC.

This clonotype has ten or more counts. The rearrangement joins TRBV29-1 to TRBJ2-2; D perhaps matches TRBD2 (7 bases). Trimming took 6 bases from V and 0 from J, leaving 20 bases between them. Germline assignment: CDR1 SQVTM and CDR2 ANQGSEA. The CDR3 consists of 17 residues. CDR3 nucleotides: TGCAGCGTCCTTGCCGGCACAGGGAGGGCGAACACCGGGGAGCTGTTTTTT. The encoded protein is CSVLAGTGRANTGELFF.

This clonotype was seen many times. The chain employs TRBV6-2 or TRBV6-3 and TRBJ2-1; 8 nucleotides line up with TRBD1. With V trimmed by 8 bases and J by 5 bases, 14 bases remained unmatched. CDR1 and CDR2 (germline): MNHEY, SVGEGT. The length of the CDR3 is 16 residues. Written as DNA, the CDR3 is TGTGCCAGCGCCTACGGACAGGGCCCTTTCCACAATGAGCAGTTCTTC. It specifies CASAYGQGPFHNEQFF.

DNA for the CDR3: TGTGCCAGCAGACCGGGACAGTACACAGATACGCAGTATTTT. This encodes CASRPGQYTDTQYF. V is TRBV2 and J is TRBJ2-3; 7 positions match TRBD1. In germline, CDR1 is SNHLY, CDR2 FYNNEI. The CDR3 runs to 14 residues. With V trimmed by 6 bases and J by 2 bases, 5 bases remained unmatched.

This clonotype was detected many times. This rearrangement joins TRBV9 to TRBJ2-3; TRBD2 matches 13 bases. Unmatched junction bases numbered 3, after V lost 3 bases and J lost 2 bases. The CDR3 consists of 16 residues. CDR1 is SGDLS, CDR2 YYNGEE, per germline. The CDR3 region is CASSAGLAGDTDTQYF. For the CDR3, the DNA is TGTGCCAGCAGCGCAGGACTAGCGGGGGACACAGATACGCAGTATTTT.